The sequence of this T cell receptor (beta chain) was determined in a study of vaccination effects on CD4 cells after COVID-19. As for the study in general: Participants got two doses of BNT162b2 or mRNA-1273 vaccine. Two recovered convalescent patients were sampled 16 days and one week pre-vaccination.

Using viral peptide pools, the ViraFEST assay grew out antigen-specific CD4+ T cells prior to sequencing. After around 10 days in culture, the CD4+ T cells were isolated. SARS-CoV-2 infection was confirmed by PCR in the person between March and December 2020. Libraries were prepared by immunoSEQ multiplex PCR; TCRdb keeps only in-frame clonotypes and omits some of them. The sample records about 37,000 clones, just under 75% being singletons. This CDR3 is built from 15 residues. CDR1 is LGHNA, CDR2 YSLEER, per germline. Between the trimmed V and J ends, which lost 2 bases and 2 bases, there was a span of 9 bases. Points from the study as a whole: No early post-infection timepoints were available in the study, which also included few convalescent patients.

In the case of this clone: Its antigen is as yet unknown.

The material sequenced was CD4+ T cells from PBMCs cultured with a peptide pool, taken before COVID-19 vaccination. This TCR was recovered from a human donor who had a prior SARS-CoV-2 infection. V gene TRBV4-3 combines with J gene TRBJ1-4, with D perhaps TRBD1 (5 bases). The CDR3 DNA sequence: TGCGCCAGCAGCCAATATGGGGGGACTAATGAAAAACTGTTTTTT. Translated, it gives CASSQYGGTNEKLFF.